This entry concerns a single TCR beta chain. This entry comes from a study of blood T cell repertoires in COVID-19. About the research overall: T cells, B-cell-depleted T cells, or PBMCs provided the cDNA or gDNA that served as material.

V lost 4 bases, J lost 7 bases, and 6 bases stayed unmatched. The CDR3 covers 14 residues. Germline CDR1 and CDR2: SGHNT and YYREEE (reference sequence). Libraries were prepared by immunoSEQ multiplex PCR; TCRdb keeps only in-frame clonotypes and omits some of them. The repertoire holds over 150,000 clones, with approximately 85% as singletons. Sequenced material: PBMCs or T cells enriched from blood (not recorded which). The TCR was taken from a man aged 35 to 55 who had recovered from COVID-19. The chain couples TRBV5-4 to TRBJ2-5, with TRBD2 identical over 11 bases. The CDR3 sequence is CASSTGTSGGTQYF. The CDR3 DNA reads as TGTGCCAGCAGCACCGGGACTAGCGGTGGGACCCAGTACTTC.